This TCR beta chain was obtained from a study of blood T cell repertoires in COVID-19. With 5 bases removed from V and 6 bases from J, the gap between germline ends came to 16 bases. Germline CDR1 is SGHRS and CDR2 is YFSETQ. The CDR3 sequence is 14 residues long. The assay was immunoSEQ multiplex PCR, and TCRdb's table has in-frame clones only and misses some. Of some 43,000 clones listed, around 90% are singletons. The TCR sequence derives from a man in his sixties with active COVID-19. The sequencing input was peripheral blood. V and J are TRBV5-1 and TRBJ2-3; D is uncertain. CDR3 sequence (DNA): TGCGCCAGCAGTCACAGACGGATAGAGGATACGCAGTATTTT. Translation: CASSHRRIEDTQYF.